A single sample gave rise to the 21 T cell receptor beta chains below, sequenced in a study of tumor and adjacent non-tumor tissue in lung cancer. No cell sorting was done before RNA was extracted from the tissue. The library came from three nested PCR rounds adapted from ARM-PCR protocols. TCRdb analysed the multiplex PCR reads with MiXCR anew, one entry per CDR3 protein. This table has some 100,000 distinct CDR3 sequences, more than 70% appearing once. Source material: lung tumor tissue. These receptors all come from a woman aged 60-75 years with non-small cell lung cancer.

Comments on this clonotype: At one end, the junction sequence differs from germline, possibly due to a read error. This chain links TRBV29-1 with TRBJ2-3; 12 nucleotides align to TRBD2. CDR1 and CDR2 (germline): SQVTM, ANQGSEA. The CDR3 runs 16 residues. The CDR3 protein is CSVETPSGGAPDKQYF. DNA for the CDR3: TGCAGCGTTGAAACGCCTAGCGGGGGGGCCCCAGATAAGCAGTATTTT.

Regarding this clonotype: It is likely a read error, because the conserved phenylalanine at the end of the CDR3 is missing. The rearrangement uses TRBV6-5 and TRBJ1-6, with a tentative D call TRBD1 (5 bases). Per germline, CDR1 MNHEY and CDR2 SVGAGI. The CDR3 totals 15 residues. This CDR3 reads CASSLAGIPDSPLHL. In nucleotides, the CDR3 is TGTGCCAGCAGCCTTGCAGGGATTCCGGATTCGCCCCTCCACCTT.

The chain couples TRBV11-3 to TRBJ2-1; D unclear. This CDR3 is 18 amino acids long. Trimming stripped 6 bases from V and 0 bases from J, with 21 bases between. CDR1 is SGHNT and CDR2 is YENEEA in the germline V gene. CDR3 amino acids: CASSYTGGETGSYNEQFF. CDR3 in DNA: TGTGCCAGCAGTTATACGGGCGGAGAGACTGGCTCCTACAATGAGCAGTTCTTC.

This clonotype has a single count. The rearrangement joins TRBV5-1 to TRBJ2-1; D gene uncertain. This CDR3 comprises 14 residues. The ends were cut back, 7 bases at V and 6 bases at J, with 17 bases in the middle. Germline V gene sequence: CDR1 SGHRS, CDR2 YFSETQ. The CDR3 loop reads CASGPRHACNEQFF. As DNA, the CDR3 is TGCGCCAGCGGCCCTAGACATGCGTGCAATGAGCAGTTCTTC.

As to this clonotype: A much larger clone differs by one base, so this may be a read error. V and J are TRBV20-1 and TRBJ2-2, with D maybe TRBD2 (6 bases). This CDR3 region has 15 residues. Germline CDR1 and CDR2: DFQATT and SNEGSKA (reference sequence). The CDR3 here is CSAPTYSGSTVELFF. In DNA, the CDR3 is TGCAGTGCTCCTACCTATAGCGGTAGCACCGTGGAGCTGTTTTTT.

The J gene is TRBJ2-1, the V gene TRBV11-2; no clear D. The CDR3 runs to 15 residues. V lost 8 bases to trimming and J lost 6 bases, with 20 bases between them. Germline CDR1 is SGHAT and CDR2 is FQNNGV. CDR3 coding DNA: TGTGCCAGCCCCTTCTCCCCCACGGCTTCCAATGAGCAGTTCTTC. Residues: CASPFSPTASNEQFF. Combining the CDR3 with reference TRBV11-2 and TRBJ2-1 gives the whole variable domain EAGVAQSPRYKIIEKRQSVAFWCNPISGHATLYWYQQILGQGPKLLIQFQNNGVVDDSQLPKDRFSAERLKGVDSTLKIQPAKLEDSAVYLCASPFSPTASNEQFFGPGTRLTVL.

Remarks on this clonotype: At one boundary the junction diverges from the germline segment, which might be a read error. The chain uses TRBV11-3 and TRBJ2-7; unclear D gene. This CDR3 region has 14 residues. The V gene's germline CDR1 is SGHNT and CDR2 YENEEA. The DNA for the CDR3 is TGTGCCAGCAGCTTAGAATGGGGATCCTACGAGCTGTATTTC. Translating it yields CASSLEWGSYELYF.

About this clonotype itself: Mismatch with germline at one junction end may stem from a read error. This chain connects TRBV29-1 to TRBJ2-1; possible D gene TRBD2, 5 bases. The CDR3 loop spans 16 amino acids. Germline-derived CDR1 and CDR2 are SQVTM and ANQGSEA. CDR3 residues: CSVEGLDSVSYNEQVF. The CDR3 DNA reads TGCAGCGTTGAAGGTCTGGACTCCGTGTCCTACAATGAGCAGGTCTTC.

Note on this clonotype: The junction differs from germline at one of its ends, possibly a read error. V usage is TRBV28 and J usage is TRBJ2-1; D not resolved. Per the germline V gene, CDR1 is MDHEN and CDR2 is SYDVKM. The CDR3 loop spans 13 amino acids. CDR3 amino acids: CANSLSRYNEQFF. CDR3 in DNA: TGTGCCAACAGTTTATCCAGATACAACGAGCAGTTCTTC.

As concerns this clonotype: The CDR3 does not end in the conserved phenylalanine or tryptophan, so this is likely a read error. The genes are TRBV11-2 and TRBJ1-3; D is unresolved. The CDR3 totals 14 residues. Germline assignment: CDR1 SGHAT and CDR2 FQNNGV. The CDR3 sequence: CASSLEPSGNTIYS. DNA of the CDR3: TGTGCTAGCAGCTTAGAGCCATCTGGTAACACCATATATTCT.

A word on this clonotype: The junction departs from germline at one end; a sequencing error may be responsible. The chain is built from TRBV7-3 and TRBJ2-1, with 7 positions matching TRBD2. The CDR3 sequence is 13 residues long. Germline V gene data show CDR1 as SGHTA and CDR2 as FQGTGA. The chain's CDR3 is CDSSRDPAGEHFF. The DNA for the CDR3 is TGTGACAGCAGCCGAGATCCTGCGGGGGAGCACTTCTTC.

About this clonotype: The germline gene is not matched at one end of the junction; a read error may be the cause. V and J are TRBV11-3 and TRBJ2-2; D possibly uses TRBD1 or TRBD2 (5 bases each). Germline values: CDR1 SGHNT, CDR2 YENEEA. The CDR3 length is 15 residues. CDR3 region: CASSLGQANTGELFF. Written as DNA, the CDR3 is TGTGCCAGCAGCTTGGGGCAGGCGAACACCGGGGAGTTGTTTTTT.

The sample holds one count of this clonotype. Germline is not matched at one junction end, which may reflect a read error. This sequence joins TRBV4-2 and TRBJ1-1, with a tentative D call TRBD1 (5 bases). The CDR3 spans 16 residues. Per germline, CDR1 LGHNA and CDR2 YNFKEQ. The CDR3, as DNA: TGTGCCAGCAGTCAAGAAGGCGGGGCAGGGCCCACTGAAGCTTTCTTT. This encodes CASSQEGGAGPTEAFF.

The J gene is TRBJ2-3, the V gene TRBV11-3, with D unclear. Germline V gene lookup returns CDR1 SGHNT and CDR2 YENEEA. Trimming took off 7 bases at V and 6 bases at J, with 14 bases between the two ends. The CDR3 runs to 13 residues. CDR3 protein: CASKTSQDDTQYF. DNA of the CDR3: TGTGCCAGCAAAACGAGCCAAGATGATACGCAGTATTTT. The variable domain in full, with the rest retrieved from reference TRBV11-3 and TRBJ2-3, is EAGVVQSPRYKIIEKKQPVAFWCNPISGHNTLYWYLQNLGQGPELLIRYENEEAVDDSQLPKDRFSAERLKGVDSTLKIQPAELGDSAVYLCASKTSQDDTQYFGPGTRLTVL.

Note on this clonotype: One base away lies a much larger clone, so this may be a sequencing read error. The gene calls are TRBV6-1 and TRBJ1-5; D gene unclear. This CDR3 has 14 residues. In germline, CDR1 is MNHNS, CDR2 SASEGT. The chain's CDR3 is CDSSADIYNQPQHF. The CDR3 coding sequence is TGTGACAGCAGTGCCGACATCTACAATCAGCCCCAGCATTTT.

As to this clonotype: Here the CDR3 omits its conserved ending phenylalanine or tryptophan, so a read error is the likely source. The chain has TRBV12-5 and TRBJ1-5; maybe TRBD1 (5 bases). V lost 6 bases and J 0 bases, leaving 15 bases between the germline ends. Germline CDR1 LGHNT, CDR2 FRNRAP. There are 16 residues in the CDR3. CDR3 sequence: CASGGQLFNSNQPQHI. CDR3 in DNA: TGTGCTAGTGGGGGGCAGCTTTTTAATAGCAATCAGCCCCAGCATATT.

This clonotype was found once. A much larger clone differs from this one at a single base, so this may be a read error. The chain employs TRBV20-1 and TRBJ1-1, with D uncertain. From germline, CDR1 is DFQATT and CDR2 SNEGSKA (reference sequence). There are 11 residues in the CDR3. CDR3 region: CTASTHTEAFF. The CDR3 nucleotides read TGCACTGCTAGTACGCACACTGAAGCTTTCTTT.

This clonotype was observed many times. This chain connects TRBV20-1 to TRBJ2-7, with D possibly being TRBD1 (8 bases). This CDR3 comprises 13 residues. Germline loops: CDR1 DFQATT, CDR2 SNEGSKA (reference sequence). Trimming took 5 bases from V and 6 from J, leaving 17 bases between them. CDR3 sequence: CSAATGGGTEQYF. The DNA of the CDR3 is TGCAGTGCTGCTACAGGGGGGGGGACCGAGCAGTACTTC.

The chain couples TRBV5-1 to TRBJ2-3; a possible D gene is TRBD2 (6 bases). The CDR3 runs 16 residues. CDR1 SGHRS and CDR2 YFSETQ come from the germline V gene. The V and J ends lost 1 base and 2 bases respectively, with 14 bases between them. This CDR3 is CASSLYAGSATDTQYF. CDR3 nucleotides: TGCGCCAGCAGCTTGTACGCGGGATCTGCCACAGATACGCAGTATTTT.

Note on this clonotype: This CDR3 is missing its conserved last phenylalanine or tryptophan, likely due to a read error. Here the CDR3 reads CSIQRGRTDTQYV. In DNA form, the CDR3 reads TGCAGTATCCAAAGGGGACGGACAGATACGCAGTATGTT. The chain carries TRBV20-1 and TRBJ2-3; D is possibly TRBD1 or TRBD2 (5 bases each). The CDR3 contains 13 residues. The V gene's germline CDR1 is DFQATT and CDR2 SNEGSKA (reference sequence). V dropped 8 bases and J dropped 3 bases, with 15 bases sitting between them.

The genes are TRBV28 and TRBJ2-5; D tentatively fits TRBD1 or TRBD2 (5 bases each). The germline CDR1 and CDR2 sequences are MDHEN and SYDVKM. CDR3 length equals 15 residues. V was clipped by 6 bases and J by 7 bases, with 21 bases between them. This CDR3 reads CASSPQFQGVGTQYF. In DNA form, the CDR3 reads TGTGCCAGCAGCCCCCAGTTTCAGGGAGTAGGGACCCAGTACTTC.